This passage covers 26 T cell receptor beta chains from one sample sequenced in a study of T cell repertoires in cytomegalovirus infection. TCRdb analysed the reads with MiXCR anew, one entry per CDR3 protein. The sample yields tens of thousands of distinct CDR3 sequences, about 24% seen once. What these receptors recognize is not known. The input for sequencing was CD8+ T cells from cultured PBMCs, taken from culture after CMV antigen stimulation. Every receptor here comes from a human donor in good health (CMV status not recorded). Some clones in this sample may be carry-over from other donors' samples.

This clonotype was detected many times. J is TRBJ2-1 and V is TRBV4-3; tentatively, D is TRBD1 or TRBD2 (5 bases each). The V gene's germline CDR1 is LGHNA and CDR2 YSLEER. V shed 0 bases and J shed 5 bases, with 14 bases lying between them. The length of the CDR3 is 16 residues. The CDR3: CASSQEAGGRDNEQFF. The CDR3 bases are TGCGCCAGCAGCCAAGAGGCGGGCGGCAGGGACAATGAGCAGTTCTTC.

The CDR3 DNA sequence: TGTGCCAGCAGCCCGCTCGGGGGGGCTGGGAATGAGCAGTTCTTC. Its translation is CASSPLGGAGNEQFF. This chain connects TRBV7-3 to TRBJ2-1, with 8 bases matching TRBD2. The CDR3 length is 15 residues. With V trimmed by 5 bases and J by 7 bases, 10 bases remained unmatched. Germline V CDR1 and CDR2: SGHTA, FQGTGA. The full variable domain, with the rest looked up from reference TRBV7-3 and TRBJ2-1, is GAGVSQTPSNKVTEKGKYVELRCDPISGHTALYWYRQSLGQGPEFLIYFQGTGAADDSGLPNDRFFAVRPEGSVSTLKIQRTERGDSAVYLCASSPLGGAGNEQFFGPGTRLTVL.

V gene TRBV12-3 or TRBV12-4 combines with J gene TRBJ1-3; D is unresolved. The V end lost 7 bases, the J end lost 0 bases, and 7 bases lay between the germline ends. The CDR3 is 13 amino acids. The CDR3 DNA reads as TGTGCCAGCACCCCTCACTCTGGAAACACCATATATTTT. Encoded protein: CASTPHSGNTIYF.

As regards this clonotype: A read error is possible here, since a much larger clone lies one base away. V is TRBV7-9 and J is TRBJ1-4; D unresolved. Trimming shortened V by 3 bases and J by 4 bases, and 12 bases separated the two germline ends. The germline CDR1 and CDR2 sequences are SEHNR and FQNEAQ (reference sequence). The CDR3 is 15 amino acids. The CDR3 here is CASSLMTQFNEKLFF. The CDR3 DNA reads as TGTGCCAGCAGCTTGATGACACAGTTTAATGAAAAACTGTTTTTT.

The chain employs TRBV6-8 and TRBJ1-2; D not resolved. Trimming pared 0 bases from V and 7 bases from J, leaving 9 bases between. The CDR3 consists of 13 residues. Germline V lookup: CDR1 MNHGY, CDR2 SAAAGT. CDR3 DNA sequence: TGTGCCAGCAGTTACTCTCTGGGGAGTGGCTACACCTTC. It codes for CASSYSLGSGYTF.

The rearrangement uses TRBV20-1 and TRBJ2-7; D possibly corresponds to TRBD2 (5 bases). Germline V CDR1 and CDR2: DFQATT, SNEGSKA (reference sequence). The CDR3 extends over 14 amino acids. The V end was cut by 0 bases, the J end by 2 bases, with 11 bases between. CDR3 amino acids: CSARDGERTYEQYF. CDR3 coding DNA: TGCAGTGCTAGAGATGGGGAGCGAACCTACGAGCAGTACTTC.

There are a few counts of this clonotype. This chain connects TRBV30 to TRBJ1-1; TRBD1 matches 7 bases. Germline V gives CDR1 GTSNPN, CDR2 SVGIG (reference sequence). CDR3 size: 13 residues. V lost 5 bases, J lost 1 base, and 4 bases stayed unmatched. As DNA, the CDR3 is TGTGCCTGGGCCCGGACAGGGAACACTGAAGCTTTCTTT. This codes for CAWARTGNTEAFF. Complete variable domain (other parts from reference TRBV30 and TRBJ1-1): SQTIHQWPATLVQPVGSPLSLECTVEGTSNPNLYWYRQAAGRGLQLLFYSVGIGQISSEVPQNLSASRPQDRQFILSSKKLLLSDSGFYLCAWARTGNTEAFFGQGTRLTVV.

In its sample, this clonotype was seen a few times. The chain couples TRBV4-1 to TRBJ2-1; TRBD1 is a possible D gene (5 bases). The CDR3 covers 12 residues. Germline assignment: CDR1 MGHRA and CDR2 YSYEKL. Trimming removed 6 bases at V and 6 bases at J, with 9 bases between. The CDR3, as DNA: TGCGCCAGCAGGTCAGACAGCAATGAGCAGTTCTTC. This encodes CASRSDSNEQFF.

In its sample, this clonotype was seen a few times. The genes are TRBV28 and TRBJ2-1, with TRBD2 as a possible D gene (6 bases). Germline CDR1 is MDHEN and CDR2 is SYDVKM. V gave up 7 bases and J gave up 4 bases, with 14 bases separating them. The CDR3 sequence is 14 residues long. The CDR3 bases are TGTGCCAGCAAAACCCGGGAGAGTTACAATGAGCAGTTCTTC. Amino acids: CASKTRESYNEQFF.

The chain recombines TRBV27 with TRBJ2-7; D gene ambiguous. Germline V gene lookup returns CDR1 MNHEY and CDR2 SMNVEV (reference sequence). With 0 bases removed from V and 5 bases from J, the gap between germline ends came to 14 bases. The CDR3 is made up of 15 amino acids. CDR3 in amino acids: CASSLSGSTSDEQYF. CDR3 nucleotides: TGTGCCAGCAGTTTATCGGGAAGCACGTCGGACGAGCAGTACTTC.

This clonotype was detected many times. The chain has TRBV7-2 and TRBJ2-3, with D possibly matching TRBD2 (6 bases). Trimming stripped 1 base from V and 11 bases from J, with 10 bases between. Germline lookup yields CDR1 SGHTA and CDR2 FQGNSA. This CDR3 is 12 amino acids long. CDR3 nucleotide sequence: TGTGCCAGCAGCTTAGGGGGGGTTGGGCAGTATTTT. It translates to CASSLGGVGQYF.

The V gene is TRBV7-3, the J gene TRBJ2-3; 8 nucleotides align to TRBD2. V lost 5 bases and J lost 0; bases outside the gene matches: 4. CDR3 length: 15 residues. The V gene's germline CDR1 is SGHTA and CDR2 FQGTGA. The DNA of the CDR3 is TGTGCCAGCAGCCCTTTAGCGGGGAGCACAGATACGCAGTATTTT. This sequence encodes CASSPLAGSTDTQYF.

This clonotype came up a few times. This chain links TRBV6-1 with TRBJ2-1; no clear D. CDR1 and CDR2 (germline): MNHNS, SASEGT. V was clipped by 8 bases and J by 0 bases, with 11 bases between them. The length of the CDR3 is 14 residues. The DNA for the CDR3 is TGTGCCAGCGTATATATTAACTCCTACAATGAGCAGTTCTTC. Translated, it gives CASVYINSYNEQFF.

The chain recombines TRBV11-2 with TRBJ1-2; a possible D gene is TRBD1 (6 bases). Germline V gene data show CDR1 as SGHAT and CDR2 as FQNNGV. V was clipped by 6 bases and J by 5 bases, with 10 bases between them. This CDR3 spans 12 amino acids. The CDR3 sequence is CASRQGMYGYTF. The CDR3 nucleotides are TGTGCCAGCAGACAGGGAATGTATGGCTACACCTTC.

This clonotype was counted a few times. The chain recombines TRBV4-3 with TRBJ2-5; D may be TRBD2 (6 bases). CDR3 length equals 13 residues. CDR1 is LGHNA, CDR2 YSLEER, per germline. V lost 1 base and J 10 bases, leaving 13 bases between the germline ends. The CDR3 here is CASSQGVTGDQYF. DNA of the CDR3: TGCGCCAGCAGCCAAGGGGTCACGGGGGACCAGTACTTC.

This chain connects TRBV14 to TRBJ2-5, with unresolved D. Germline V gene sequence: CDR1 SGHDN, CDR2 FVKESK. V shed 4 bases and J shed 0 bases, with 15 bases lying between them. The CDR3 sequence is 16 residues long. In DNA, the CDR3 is TGTGCCAGCAGCCCTCGGAAGAGAACGTACCAAGAGACCCAGTACTTC. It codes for CASSPRKRTYQETQYF. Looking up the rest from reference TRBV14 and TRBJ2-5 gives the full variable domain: EAGVTQFPSHSVIEKGQTVTLRCDPISGHDNLYWYRRVMGKEIKFLLHFVKESKQDESGMPNNRFLAERTGGTYSTLKVQPAELEDSGVYFCASSPRKRTYQETQYFGPGTRLLVL.

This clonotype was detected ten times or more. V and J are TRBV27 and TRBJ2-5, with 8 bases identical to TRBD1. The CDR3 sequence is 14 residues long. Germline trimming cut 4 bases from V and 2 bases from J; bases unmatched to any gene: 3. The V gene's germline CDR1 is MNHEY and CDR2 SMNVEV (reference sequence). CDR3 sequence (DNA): TGTGCCAGCAGTTCGACAGGGGTACAAGAGACCCAGTACTTC. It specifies CASSSTGVQETQYF.

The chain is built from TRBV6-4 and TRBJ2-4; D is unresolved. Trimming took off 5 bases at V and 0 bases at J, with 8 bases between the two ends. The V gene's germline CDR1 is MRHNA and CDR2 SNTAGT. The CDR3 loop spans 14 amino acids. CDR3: CASSTPLAKNIQYF. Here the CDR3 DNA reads TGTGCCAGCAGTACTCCCCTAGCCAAAAACATTCAGTACTTC.

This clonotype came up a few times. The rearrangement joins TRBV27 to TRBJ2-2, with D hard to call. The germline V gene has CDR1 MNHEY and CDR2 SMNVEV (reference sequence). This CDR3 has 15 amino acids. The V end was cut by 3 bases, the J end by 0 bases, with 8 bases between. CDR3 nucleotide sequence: TGTGCCAGCAGTTTCGGGTTCGCGAACACCGGGGAGCTGTTTTTT. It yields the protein CASSFGFANTGELFF.

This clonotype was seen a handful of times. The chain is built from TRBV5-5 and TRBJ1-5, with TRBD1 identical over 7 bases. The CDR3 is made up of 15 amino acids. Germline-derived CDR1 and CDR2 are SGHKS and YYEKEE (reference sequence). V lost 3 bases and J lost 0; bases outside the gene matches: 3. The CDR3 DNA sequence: TGTGCCAGCAGCTCACAGGGGAATAGCAATCAGCCCCAGCATTTT. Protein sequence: CASSSQGNSNQPQHF.

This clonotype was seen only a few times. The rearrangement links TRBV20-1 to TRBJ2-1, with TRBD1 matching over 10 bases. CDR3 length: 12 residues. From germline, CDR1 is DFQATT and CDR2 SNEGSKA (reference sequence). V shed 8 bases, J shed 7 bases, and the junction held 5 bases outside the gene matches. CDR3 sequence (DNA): TGCAGTCCTGTGGGACAGGGGAATGAGCAGTTCTTC. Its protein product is CSPVGQGNEQFF.

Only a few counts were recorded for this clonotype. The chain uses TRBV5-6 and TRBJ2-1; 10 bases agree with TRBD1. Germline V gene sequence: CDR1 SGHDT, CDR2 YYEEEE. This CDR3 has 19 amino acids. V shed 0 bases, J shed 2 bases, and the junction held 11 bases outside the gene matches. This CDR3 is CASSLAPETGQGAYNEQFF. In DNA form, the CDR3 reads TGTGCCAGCAGCTTGGCCCCGGAGACAGGACAGGGGGCCTACAATGAGCAGTTCTTC.

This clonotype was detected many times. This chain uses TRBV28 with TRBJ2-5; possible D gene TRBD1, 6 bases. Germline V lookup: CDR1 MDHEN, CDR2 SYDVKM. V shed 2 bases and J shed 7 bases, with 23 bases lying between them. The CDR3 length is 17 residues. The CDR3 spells CASSLRISGHPLGTQYF. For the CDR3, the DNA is TGTGCCAGCAGTTTAAGAATCTCGGGACATCCCCTCGGGACCCAGTACTTC.

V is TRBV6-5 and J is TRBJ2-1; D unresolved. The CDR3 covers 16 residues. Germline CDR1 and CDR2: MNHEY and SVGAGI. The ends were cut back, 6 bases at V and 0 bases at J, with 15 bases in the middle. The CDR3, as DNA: TGTGCCAGCAGCAGAAACGCGCTAAGCTCCTACAATGAGCAGTTCTTC. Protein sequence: CASSRNALSSYNEQFF.

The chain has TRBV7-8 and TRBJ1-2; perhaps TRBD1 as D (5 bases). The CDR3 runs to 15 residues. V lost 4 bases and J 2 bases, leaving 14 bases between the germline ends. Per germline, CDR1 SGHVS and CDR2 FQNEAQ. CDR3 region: CASSSGPEMNYGYTF. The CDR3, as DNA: TGTGCCAGCAGCTCGGGACCGGAGATGAACTATGGCTACACCTTC.

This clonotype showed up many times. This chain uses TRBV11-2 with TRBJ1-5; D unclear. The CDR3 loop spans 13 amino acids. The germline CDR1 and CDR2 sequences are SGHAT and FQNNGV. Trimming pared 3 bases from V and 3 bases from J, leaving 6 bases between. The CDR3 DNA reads TGTGCCAGCAGCTTGGGCCTCAATCAGCCCCAGCATTTT. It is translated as CASSLGLNQPQHF.